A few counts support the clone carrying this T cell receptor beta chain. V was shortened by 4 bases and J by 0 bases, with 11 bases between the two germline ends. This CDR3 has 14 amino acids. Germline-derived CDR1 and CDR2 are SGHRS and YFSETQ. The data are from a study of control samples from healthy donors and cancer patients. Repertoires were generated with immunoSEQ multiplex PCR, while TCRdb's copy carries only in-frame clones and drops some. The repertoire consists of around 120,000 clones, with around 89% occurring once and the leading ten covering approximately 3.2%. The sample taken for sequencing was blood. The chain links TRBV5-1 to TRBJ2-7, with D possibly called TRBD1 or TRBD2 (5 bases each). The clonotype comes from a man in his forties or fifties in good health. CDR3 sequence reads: CASSGGRVSYEQYF. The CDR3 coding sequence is TGCGCCAGCAGCGGGGGACGTGTCTCCTACGAGCAGTACTTC.